These T cell receptor beta chains were read from a single sample in a study of T cells in Graves' hyperthyroidism and ophthalmopathy. Using its own MiXCR run on the multiplex PCR reads, TCRdb lists one record per CDR3 protein. The sample contains about 580,000 distinct CDR3 sequences, 40% to 55% of which appear only once. Sequencing was carried out using peripheral blood or thyroid tissue (not recorded which). The receptor source for this set is a woman aged 18-29 years with Graves' hyperthyroidism. Both conserved end residues are part of each CDR3. D genes are given only for firm matches. Where a row states a size, it is once, few, many or the class of an expanded clone; other rows omit it.

J gene: TRBJ2-7; clone size: many; V gene: TRBV20-1; D gene: NA; CDR3 DNA: TGCAGTGCGTCGACCCGCCTGTACGAGCAGTACTTC; CDR3 protein: CSASTRLYEQYF
J gene: TRBJ2-5; clone size: NA; V gene: TRBV10-1; D gene: TRBD1; CDR3 DNA: TGCGCCAGCAGTGAAGACAGGGATGGAAAAGAGACCCAGTACTTC; CDR3 protein: CASSEDRDGKETQYF
J gene: TRBJ1-2; clone size: NA; V gene: TRBV29-1; D gene: NA; CDR3 DNA: TGCAGTTCCCGGGACATCCGCTTTAACTATGGCTACACCTTC; CDR3 protein: CSSRDIRFNYGYTF
J gene: TRBJ2-7; clone size: many; V gene: TRBV5-1; D gene: TRBD1; CDR3 DNA: TGCGCCAGCAGCTTCCGGGACAGCAGGTACGAGCAGTACTTC; CDR3 protein: CASSFRDSRYEQYF
J gene: TRBJ1-5; clone size: NA; V gene: TRBV19; D gene: NA; CDR3 DNA: TGTGCCAGTAGTATTCGGACACAGCCCCAGCATTTT; CDR3 protein: CASSIRTQPQHF
J gene: TRBJ2-7; clone size: many; V gene: TRBV7-8; D gene: TRBD1; CDR3 DNA: TGTGCCAGCAGCTTAGCGAGACCCGGGACAGGGGCTAAGGAGCAGTACTTC; CDR3 protein: CASSLARPGTGAKEQYF
J gene: TRBJ2-7; clone size: many; V gene: TRBV7-9; D gene: NA; CDR3 DNA: TGTGCCAGCAGCCTAACCAGGTACGAGCAGTACTTC; CDR3 protein: CASSLTRYEQYF
J gene: TRBJ2-5; clone size: many; V gene: TRBV6-1; D gene: NA; CDR3 DNA: TGTGCCAGCAATCAGGACTTCCAAGAGACCCAGTACTTC; CDR3 protein: CASNQDFQETQYF
J gene: TRBJ2-5; clone size: many; V gene: TRBV5-1; D gene: TRBD2; CDR3 DNA: TGCGCCAGCAGCAAGACTAGCCCGCAGACCCAGTACTTC; CDR3 protein: CASSKTSPQTQYF
J gene: TRBJ2-2; clone size: many; V gene: TRBV7-2; D gene: NA; CDR3 DNA: TGTGCCAGCAGCCCCCATCTCGGGGAGCTGTTTTTT; CDR3 protein: CASSPHLGELFF
J gene: TRBJ1-5; clone size: many; V gene: TRBV4-2; D gene: NA; CDR3 DNA: TGTGCCAGCAGCCAAGAGTTGGGAAGGGGAGGAGATCAGCCCCAGCATTTT; CDR3 protein: CASSQELGRGGDQPQHF
J gene: TRBJ2-1; clone size: NA; V gene: TRBV27; D gene: TRBD2; CDR3 DNA: TGTGCCAGCAGTTTTGAGAGCGGGAGTAACAATGAGCAGTTCTTC; CDR3 protein: CASSFESGSNNEQFF
J gene: TRBJ2-7; clone size: many; V gene: TRBV10-2; D gene: NA; CDR3 DNA: TGCGCCAGCACCCAATCGAGGTGGGACACAACCTACGAGCAGTACTTC; CDR3 protein: CASTQSRWDTTYEQYF
J gene: TRBJ1-5; clone size: many; V gene: TRBV20-1; D gene: TRBD1; CDR3 DNA: TGCAGTGCTAGAGAGATCGGGACAGAGTATCAGCCCCAGCATTTT; CDR3 protein: CSAREIGTEYQPQHF
J gene: TRBJ1-2; clone size: NA; V gene: TRBV20-1; D gene: NA; CDR3 DNA: TGCAGTGCTAGACCCCCTAACTATGGCTACACCTTC; CDR3 protein: CSARPPNYGYTF
J gene: TRBJ1-2; clone size: NA; V gene: TRBV7-9; D gene: NA; CDR3 DNA: TGTGCCAGCAGCTTGCAGACAGGCAGAGAGAATTACACCTTC; CDR3 protein: CASSLQTGRENYTF
J gene: TRBJ2-1; clone size: NA; V gene: TRBV7-6; D gene: TRBD2; CDR3 DNA: TGTGCCAGCAGCTTATTTGGGACTAGCGGGGTTAATGAGCAGTTCTTC; CDR3 protein: CASSLFGTSGVNEQFF
J gene: TRBJ1-5; clone size: few; V gene: TRBV12-3/TRBV12-4; D gene: TRBD1; CDR3 DNA: TGTGCCAGCTCACCTGGGACAGGGGGACCATATAGCAATCAGCCCCAGCATTTT; CDR3 protein: CASSPGTGGPYSNQPQHF
J gene: TRBJ1-2; clone size: NA; V gene: TRBV20-1; D gene: TRBD1; CDR3 DNA: TGCAGTGCTAGAGAAGGGGGACAGGGCGATGGCTACACCTTC; CDR3 protein: CSAREGGQGDGYTF
J gene: TRBJ2-7; clone size: many; V gene: TRBV6-5; D gene: NA; CDR3 DNA: TGTGCCAGCAGTTACTCCCCCCGGGGACACGAGCAGTACTTC; CDR3 protein: CASSYSPRGHEQYF
J gene: TRBJ2-5; clone size: few; V gene: TRBV27; D gene: NA; CDR3 DNA: TGTGCCAGCAGTTATGGGGGCAACCAAGAGACCCAGTACTTC; CDR3 protein: CASSYGGNQETQYF
J gene: TRBJ1-1; clone size: NA; V gene: TRBV7-9; D gene: TRBD1; CDR3 DNA: TGTGCCAGCAGCTTACAGGGGGGTACGACTGAAGCTTTCTTT; CDR3 protein: CASSLQGGTTEAFF
J gene: TRBJ1-1; clone size: NA; V gene: TRBV7-8; D gene: NA; CDR3 DNA: TGTGCCAGCAGTTTGTCGGGGGCGCGAACTGAAGCTTTCTTT; CDR3 protein: CASSLSGARTEAFF
J gene: TRBJ1-2; clone size: many; V gene: TRBV6-6; D gene: NA; CDR3 DNA: TGTGCCAGCAGTTACTCGGATAGGAGCTATGGCTACACCTTC; CDR3 protein: CASSYSDRSYGYTF
J gene: TRBJ1-4; clone size: few; V gene: TRBV4-2; D gene: TRBD1; CDR3 DNA: TGTGCCAGCAGCCAGGGACAGGGAGGTGAAAAACTGTTTTTT; CDR3 protein: CASSQGQGGEKLFF
J gene: TRBJ1-5; clone size: NA; V gene: TRBV2; D gene: TRBD1; CDR3 DNA: TGTGCCAGCAGTCCAGGGGGCAGTCCTCGACCCCAGCATTTT; CDR3 protein: CASSPGGSPRPQHF
J gene: TRBJ1-3; clone size: NA; V gene: TRBV6-6; D gene: TRBD1; CDR3 DNA: TGTGCCAGCAGGGGGGGACAGGATAGCTCTGGAAACACCATATATTTT; CDR3 protein: CASRGGQDSSGNTIYF
J gene: TRBJ2-3; clone size: few; V gene: TRBV5-8; D gene: TRBD2; CDR3 DNA: TGTGCCAGCACATTACCCACTAGCGACACAGATACGCAGTATTTT; CDR3 protein: CASTLPTSDTDTQYF
J gene: TRBJ2-2; clone size: NA; V gene: TRBV7-2; D gene: TRBD2; CDR3 DNA: TGTGCCAGCAGCTTCAGTACTAGCGCGCGAATCACCGGGGAGCTGTTTTTT; CDR3 protein: CASSFSTSARITGELFF
J gene: TRBJ1-1; clone size: many; V gene: TRBV7-2; D gene: NA; CDR3 DNA: TGTGCCAGCAGTTCAGGGGCCACATCCTGGGGGAACACTGAAGCTTTCTTT; CDR3 protein: CASSSGATSWGNTEAFF
J gene: TRBJ2-7; clone size: few; V gene: TRBV27; D gene: NA; CDR3 DNA: TGTGCCAGCAGTTTATCAAGGGGAGCCTACGAGCAGTACTTC; CDR3 protein: CASSLSRGAYEQYF
J gene: TRBJ1-4; clone size: NA; V gene: TRBV7-2; D gene: NA; CDR3 DNA: TGTGCCAGCAGCTTAGCGGGGGCAAGAGGTGAAAAACTGTTTTTT; CDR3 protein: CASSLAGARGEKLFF
J gene: TRBJ1-5; clone size: NA; V gene: TRBV7-9; D gene: NA; CDR3 DNA: TGTGCCAGCAGCTTACCCACCGGGCATTTT; CDR3 protein: CASSLPTGHF
J gene: TRBJ2-3; clone size: NA; V gene: TRBV9; D gene: NA; CDR3 DNA: TGTGCCAGCAGCGTAGTAGGCGGGCGTAGCACAGATACGCAGTATTTT; CDR3 protein: CASSVVGGRSTDTQYF
J gene: TRBJ1-1; clone size: NA; V gene: TRBV29-1; D gene: TRBD1; CDR3 DNA: TGCAGCGGACAGGGGAGCGCTGAAGCTTTCTTT; CDR3 protein: CSGQGSAEAFF
J gene: TRBJ1-5; clone size: few; V gene: TRBV29-1; D gene: TRBD1; CDR3 DNA: TGCAGCGCTAGACAGGGCCTTCAGCCCCAGCATTTT; CDR3 protein: CSARQGLQPQHF
J gene: TRBJ1-4; clone size: many; V gene: TRBV4-1; D gene: TRBD1; CDR3 DNA: TGCGCCAGCAGCCAAGATCATGACAGGGGTGTTGAAAAACTGTTTTTT; CDR3 protein: CASSQDHDRGVEKLFF
J gene: TRBJ2-7; clone size: NA; V gene: TRBV29-1; D gene: TRBD2; CDR3 DNA: TGCAGCCGACGGGGGACTAGCGGGAGGGCAACGGTTGGCTACGAGCAGTACTTC; CDR3 protein: CSRRGTSGRATVGYEQYF
J gene: TRBJ2-3; clone size: NA; V gene: TRBV29-1; D gene: NA; CDR3 DNA: TGCAGCGTTGAAGGGCAGGGCACAGATACGCGGTATTTT; CDR3 protein: CSVEGQGTDTRYF
J gene: TRBJ2-4; clone size: NA; V gene: TRBV11-2; D gene: NA; CDR3 DNA: TGTGCCAGCAGCGCGACGGAGATAGCCAAAAACATTCAGTACTTC; CDR3 protein: CASSATEIAKNIQYF
J gene: TRBJ2-1; clone size: NA; V gene: TRBV2; D gene: NA; CDR3 DNA: TGTGCCAGCAGCCCACAGAGCAATGAGCAGTTCTTC; CDR3 protein: CASSPQSNEQFF
J gene: TRBJ2-5; clone size: NA; V gene: TRBV29-1; D gene: NA; CDR3 DNA: TGCAGCTTTGGGGAGACCCAGCACTTC; CDR3 protein: CSFGETQHF
J gene: TRBJ1-1; clone size: many; V gene: TRBV7-9; D gene: NA; CDR3 DNA: TGTGCCAGCAGCTTAGTGGGTCTACGCAGGTACACTGAAGCTTTCTTT; CDR3 protein: CASSLVGLRRYTEAFF
J gene: TRBJ2-7; clone size: few; V gene: TRBV19; D gene: TRBD2; CDR3 DNA: TGTGCCAGTAGTATCGGGAGGGCCTCCGAGCAGTACTTC; CDR3 protein: CASSIGRASEQYF
J gene: TRBJ1-2; clone size: many; V gene: TRBV6-5; D gene: TRBD1; CDR3 DNA: TGTGCCAGCATCAAAACAGGGGGATCGAGGAATGGCTACACCTTC; CDR3 protein: CASIKTGGSRNGYTF